These 10 T cell receptor beta chains originate from one sample sequenced in a study of OX40 agonist ivuxolimab in advanced cancers. Libraries were prepared by immunoSEQ multiplex PCR; TCRdb keeps only in-frame clonotypes and omits some of them. The sample has around 84,000 clones, over 85% seen once. The sample here was CD4+ or CD8+ T cells sorted from blood, taken in a trial of the OX40 agonist ivuxolimab. The receptors originated from an adult with an advanced solid tumor such as melanoma, head and neck, liver or kidney cancer.

Here the CDR3 reads CASSYGQDPYNEQFF. The CDR3 nucleotides are TGCGCCAGCAGCTACGGACAGGATCCCTACAATGAGCAGTTCTTC. V gene TRBV5-1 combines with J gene TRBJ2-1, with TRBD1 matching over 7 bases. J lost 2 bases, V lost 3 bases, and 5 bases had no gene match. The germline gives CDR1 SGHRS, CDR2 YFSETQ. This CDR3 is 15 amino acids long.

Points on this clone: A read error may account for a junction end that differs from germline. The CDR3 DNA reads as TGTGCCAGCGACAGGGGTCCACACAAGGAGCAGTTCTTC. Protein product: CASDRGPHKEQFF. This rearrangement joins TRBV6-1 to TRBJ2-1, with 8 bases fitting TRBD1. Germline V lookup: CDR1 MNHNS, CDR2 SASEGT. The CDR3 sequence is 13 residues long.

The V and J genes are TRBV4-3 and TRBJ2-7, with 8 bases matching TRBD2. V lost 1 base, J lost 1 base, and 12 bases stayed unmatched. CDR3 length: 18 amino acids. The germline gives CDR1 LGHNA, CDR2 YSLEER. CDR3 residues: CASSQGASSGGLSYEQYF. The CDR3 DNA is TGCGCCAGCAGCCAAGGCGCATCAAGCGGGGGCCTTTCCTACGAGCAGTACTTC.

This sequence joins TRBV19 and TRBJ2-3; maybe TRBD2 (5 bases). The CDR3 contains 14 residues. Germline lookup yields CDR1 LNHDA and CDR2 SQIVND (reference sequence). Between the trimmed V and J ends, which lost 1 base and 7 bases, there was a span of 12 bases. The CDR3 spells CASSIGWTGNTQYF. The CDR3 DNA reads TGTGCCAGTAGTATAGGGTGGACTGGAAATACGCAGTATTTT.

This sequence joins TRBV5-6 and TRBJ2-7; D is unresolved. This CDR3 has 14 amino acids. Germline V lookup: CDR1 SGHDT, CDR2 YYEEEE. Between the trimmed V and J ends, which lost 4 bases and 2 bases, there was a span of 13 bases. This CDR3 is CASSTGHTPYEQYF. The CDR3 DNA sequence: TGTGCCAGCAGCACTGGGCACACCCCCTACGAGCAGTACTTC.

The chain joins TRBV9 to TRBJ2-7, with TRBD2 identical over 7 bases. After removal of 0 bases from V and 5 bases from J, the junction contained 11 bases not matched to a gene. CDR1 SGDLS and CDR2 YYNGEE come from the germline V gene. The CDR3 is 16 amino acids. The CDR3, as DNA: TGTGCCAGCAGCGTAGGTTTGTGGGGGGGTTCGGACGAGCAGTACTTC. This gives the protein CASSVGLWGGSDEQYF.

The genes are TRBV9 and TRBJ2-3; D remains unclear. Trimming stripped 3 bases from V and 2 bases from J, with 4 bases between. The CDR3 totals 12 residues. Per germline, CDR1 SGDLS and CDR2 YYNGEE. The CDR3 DNA sequence: TGTGCCAGCAGCGCCTACACAGATACGCAGTATTTT. Protein sequence: CASSAYTDTQYF.

The chain has TRBV28 and TRBJ1-3, with D perhaps matching TRBD1 (6 bases). Trimming took 6 bases from V and 6 from J, leaving 18 bases between them. The CDR3 has 15 residues. Germline CDR1 and CDR2: MDHEN and SYDVKM. This chain's CDR3 is CASRRDMTPANTIYF. CDR3 DNA sequence: TGTGCCAGCAGAAGGGACATGACTCCCGCAAACACCATATATTTT. The whole variable domain, filled in from reference TRBV28 and TRBJ1-3, reads DVKVTQSSRYLVKRTGEKVFLECVQDMDHENMFWYRQDPGLGLRLIYFSYDVKMKEKGDIPEGYSVSREKKERFSLILESASTNQTSMYLCASRRDMTPANTIYFGEGSWLTVV.

The genes are TRBV27 and TRBJ2-7; 8 bases are shared with TRBD2. Germline loops: CDR1 MNHEY, CDR2 SMNVEV (reference sequence). V shed 7 bases, J shed 7 bases, and the junction held 15 bases outside the gene matches. The CDR3 runs 15 residues. The CDR3 region has the DNA TGTGCCAGCACCATGGGAGGAGCGGGAGTCGGAGAGCAGTACTTC. This encodes CASTMGGAGVGEQYF.

This chain links TRBV13 with TRBJ1-2, with D possibly matching TRBD1 (5 bases). This CDR3 has 18 residues. CDR1 PRHDT and CDR2 FYEKMQ come from the germline V gene (reference sequence). V gave up 5 bases and J gave up 0 bases, with 22 bases separating them. Written as DNA, the CDR3 is TGTGCCAGCAGCCCCTCCGGGGCCCACTCCACCTCTAACTATGGCTACACCTTC. Translating it yields CASSPSGAHSTSNYGYTF.